This T cell receptor beta chain derives from a study of blood T cell repertoires in COVID-19. The data were produced by immunoSEQ multiplex PCR, yet TCRdb's version contains in-frame clones alone and is incomplete. The sample lists 150,000 to 250,000 clones; 70% to 85% were seen once. This clone is a singleton in its sample. The CDR3 sequence is 14 residues long. CDR1 SGHTA and CDR2 FQGNSA come from the germline V gene. J was trimmed by 4 bases and V by 4 bases; bases with no gene match: 5. This sequence joins TRBV7-2 and TRBJ2-7, with 9 bases lining up with TRBD1. Sequenced input: peripheral blood. The origin of this receptor is a human donor with acute or convalescent COVID-19. The donor label of this sample is uncertain. DNA of the CDR3: TGTGCCAGCAGCTCGCAACAGGGGGCTTACGAGCAGTACTTC. Amino acid sequence: CASSSQQGAYEQYF.